A single sample is the source of the 20 T cell receptor beta chains below, sequenced in a study of cytomegalovirus exposure and HLA in healthy donors. Use of 60 Vbeta and 13 Jbeta primers characterized the PCR. The method was immunoSEQ multiplex PCR; TCRdb's version includes in-frame clones alone and lacks a portion of them. The table includes under 130,000 clones, 70% to 80% detected once. The sequenced sample was PBMCs. Source of these receptors: a man aged 40-49 years in good health and CMV-seronegative.

The rearrangement links TRBV7-2 to TRBJ2-7; the match to TRBD2 covers 13 bases. CDR1 is SGHTA and CDR2 is FQGNSA in the germline V gene. The V and J ends lost 3 bases and 7 bases, in that order; junction bases with no gene match: 9. The CDR3 loop spans 16 amino acids. As DNA, the CDR3 is TGTGCCAGCAGCTTCACTAGCGGGGGGGGCCGATCGGAGCAGTACTTC. It codes for CASSFTSGGGRSEQYF.

The chain carries TRBV7-2 and TRBJ2-7, with 8 bases aligning to TRBD1. The CDR3 length is 15 residues. With V trimmed by 5 bases and J by 3 bases, 9 bases remained unmatched. Germline loops: CDR1 SGHTA, CDR2 FQGNSA. The CDR3 protein is CASSPWTGSNYEQYF. The CDR3 coding sequence is TGTGCCAGCAGCCCGTGGACAGGGAGTAACTACGAGCAGTACTTC.

Only a few counts were recorded for this clone. The chain uses TRBV13 and TRBJ1-5, with D possibly matching TRBD1 (6 bases). This CDR3 contains 14 residues. CDR1 is PRHDT and CDR2 is FYEKMQ in the germline V gene (reference sequence). V was cut by 3 bases and J by 7 bases, with 13 bases left in between. As DNA, the CDR3 is TGTGCCAGCAGCTTGGGGGGGGCGAGGCAGCCCCAGCATTTT. Translating it yields CASSLGGARQPQHF.

The chain is built from TRBV7-9 and TRBJ2-7; D is uncertain. In germline, CDR1 is SEHNR, CDR2 FQNEAQ (reference sequence). The CDR3 loop spans 14 amino acids. With 2 bases removed from V and 0 bases from J, the gap between germline ends came to 8 bases. The CDR3 bases are TGTGCCAGCAGCTTAACCGGCGGCTCCTACGAGCAGTACTTC. This codes for CASSLTGGSYEQYF.

The gene calls are TRBV19 and TRBJ1-3; D is unresolved. Per germline, CDR1 LNHDA and CDR2 SQIVND (reference sequence). Trimming removed 8 bases at V and 4 bases at J, with 12 bases between. The CDR3 contains 13 residues. The CDR3 is CASLARTGNTIYF. The CDR3, as DNA: TGTGCCAGTCTTGCCAGAACAGGAAACACCATATATTTT. Full variable domain (outside the CDR3, taken from reference TRBV19 and TRBJ1-3): DGGITQSPKYLFRKEGQNVTLSCEQNLNHDAMYWYRQDPGQGLRLIYYSQIVNDFQKGDIAEGYSVSREKKESFPLTVTSAQKNPTAFYLCASLARTGNTIYFGEGSWLTVV.

The rearrangement joins TRBV6-5 to TRBJ2-7; TRBD1 matches 9 bases. Per the germline V gene, CDR1 is MNHEY and CDR2 is SVGAGI. The CDR3 loop spans 14 amino acids. With V trimmed by 6 bases and J by 5 bases, 8 bases remained unmatched. CDR3 nucleotides: TGTGCCAGCAGCTTAAACAGGGGGCGCGACGAGCAGTACTTC. This encodes CASSLNRGRDEQYF.

The V gene is TRBV7-2, the J gene TRBJ1-3, with TRBD1 identical over 7 bases. Germline CDR1 and CDR2: SGHTA and FQGNSA. This CDR3 region has 14 residues. Trimming removed 5 bases from V and 4 bases from J; junction bases left unmatched: 5. CDR3 sequence (DNA): TGTGCCAGCAGCGTACAGGGGAGAGGAAACACCATATATTTT. It yields the protein CASSVQGRGNTIYF.

The gene calls are TRBV5-6 and TRBJ1-6, with D hard to call. This CDR3 is 15 amino acids long. Germline V gene lookup returns CDR1 SGHDT and CDR2 YYEEEE. Trimming stripped 6 bases from V and 8 bases from J, with 18 bases between. The CDR3: CASTVGGRGDSPLHF. The CDR3, as DNA: TGTGCCAGCACCGTGGGAGGACGTGGCGATTCACCCCTCCACTTT.

J is TRBJ2-3 and V is TRBV11-3, with a possible D match to TRBD2 (5 bases). Per germline, CDR1 SGHNT and CDR2 YENEEA. The V and J ends lost 5 bases and 5 bases respectively, with 11 bases between them. The CDR3 covers 13 residues. CDR3 amino acids: CASSVREGDTQYF. The CDR3 bases are TGTGCCAGCAGCGTACGAGAGGGAGATACGCAGTATTTT.

Comment on this clone: A much larger clone is a single base away; this may be a read error. The CDR3, as DNA: TGTGCCAGCAGCCGAACAGCTAACTATGGCTACACCTTC. Translated, it gives CASSRTANYGYTF. V usage is TRBV25-1 and J usage is TRBJ1-2; the D is unclear. CDR1 and CDR2 (germline): MGHDK, SYGVNS. This CDR3 contains 13 residues. V was cut by 6 bases and J by 0 bases, with 8 bases left in between.

V and J are TRBV7-9 and TRBJ1-5; D possibly corresponds to TRBD1 (5 bases). V dropped 1 base and J dropped 3 bases, with 13 bases sitting between them. The CDR3 totals 16 residues. Germline V gene sequence: CDR1 SEHNR, CDR2 FQNEAQ (reference sequence). The CDR3 sequence: CASSLGGGGNNQPQHF. CDR3 sequence (DNA): TGTGCCAGCAGCTTAGGTGGGGGAGGCAACAATCAGCCCCAGCATTTT.

V usage is TRBV6-5 and J usage is TRBJ2-7; 8 positions match TRBD1. V was pared by 0 bases and J by 7 bases, with 5 bases of the junction left unmatched. Germline CDR1 reads MNHEY; CDR2 reads SVGAGI. This CDR3 has 14 residues. The CDR3 DNA is TGTGCCAGCAGTTACTCGAACAGGGGGAAGGAGCAGTACTTC. Translating it yields CASSYSNRGKEQYF.

In its sample, this clone was seen a few times. The genes are TRBV4-1 and TRBJ2-6; TRBD1 matches at 10 bases. With 3 bases clipped from V and 0 bases from J, the junction kept 8 bases outside the gene matches. The germline CDR1 and CDR2 sequences are MGHRA and YSYEKL. This CDR3 has 19 residues. This CDR3 reads CASSHLGQGVSSGANVLTF. For the CDR3, the DNA is TGCGCCAGCAGCCATCTTGGACAGGGGGTGAGCTCTGGGGCCAACGTCCTGACTTTC.

V is TRBV6-5 and J is TRBJ1-5, with D maybe TRBD1 (5 bases). Per germline, CDR1 MNHEY and CDR2 SVGAGI. The length of the CDR3 is 14 residues. V lost 6 bases and J 4 bases, leaving 13 bases between the germline ends. The CDR3 sequence is CASRQGVRNQPQHF. The CDR3, as DNA: TGTGCCAGCAGACAAGGGGTGCGTAATCAGCCCCAGCATTTT.

This sequence joins TRBV7-6 and TRBJ2-7; TRBD1 might be the D (7 bases). This CDR3 has 14 amino acids. V was pared by 5 bases and J by 1 base, with 12 bases between. Looked up from germline, CDR1 is SGHVS and CDR2 is FNYEAQ. CDR3 sequence: CASSPGDSSYEQYF. CDR3 nucleotide sequence: TGTGCCAGCAGCCCGGGGGACAGTTCCTACGAGCAGTACTTC.

The chain has TRBV15 and TRBJ1-2; 12 bases are a match to TRBD1. Trimming cost V 0 bases and J 4 bases; bases outside gene matches: 9. The CDR3 runs to 18 residues. Germline-derived CDR1 and CDR2 are LNHNV and YYDKDF (reference sequence). The CDR3 sequence is CATSRDGTGGRRVYGYTF. As DNA, the CDR3 is TGTGCCACCAGCAGAGACGGGACAGGGGGCAGGAGAGTCTATGGCTACACCTTC.

This clone was seen just once. Germline and junction disagree at one end, which may indicate a read error. Additional DNA sequences in this sample encode the identical CDR3. V usage is TRBV27 and J usage is TRBJ1-5, with a weak D call TRBD1 (6 bases). The germline V gene encodes CDR1 MNHEY and CDR2 SMNVEV (reference sequence). The CDR3 totals 15 residues. For the CDR3, the DNA is TGTGCCAGTAGTTTCGACAGGACTAGCAATCAGCCCCAGCATTTT. Translated, it gives CASSFDRTSNQPQHF.

This clone was seen a single time. The J gene is TRBJ2-7, the V gene TRBV10-2; TRBD2 matches at 8 bases. The CDR3 covers 13 residues. Trimming at V came to 6 bases and at J to 6 bases, leaving 7 bases not matched to a gene. Germline CDR1 is WSHSY and CDR2 is SAAADI. The CDR3 nucleotides are TGCGCCAGCAGAAGCGGGAGTGAGTGCGAGCAGTACTTC. It translates to CASRSGSECEQYF.

This clone appeared once. The V and J genes are TRBV5-1 and TRBJ2-3; the match to TRBD1 covers 9 bases. CDR3 length: 16 residues. V was pared by 2 bases and J by 4 bases, with 8 bases of the junction left unmatched. The germline V gene has CDR1 SGHRS and CDR2 YFSETQ. In DNA, the CDR3 is TGCGCCAGCAGCTTCCGGGACAGGGTATTCGCAGATACGCAGTATTTT. It yields the protein CASSFRDRVFADTQYF.

In its sample, this clone was seen a few times. This chain connects TRBV7-9 to TRBJ1-2, with D uncertain. Trimming took 0 bases from V and 8 from J, leaving 19 bases between them. The CDR3 consists of 16 residues. CDR1 is SEHNR and CDR2 is FQNEAQ in the germline V gene (reference sequence). The CDR3 loop reads CASSLARAKGPGGYTF. CDR3 DNA sequence: TGTGCCAGCAGCTTAGCGAGGGCGAAGGGCCCTGGCGGCTACACCTTC.